A selection of T cell receptor beta chains follows, all from one sample in a study of T-cell memory formation after mild COVID-19. One entry per CDR3 protein results from TCRdb running MiXCR on the 5' RACE reads. The data show about 210,000 distinct CDR3 sequences, with around 25% seen just once and about an eighth held by the top ten. Sequencing was carried out using PBMCs or a T cell subset sorted from them (not recorded which). The receptors shown here come from an adult woman who had mild COVID-19 (a few samples of this study predate the infection). Cell type and time point are not known. Each CDR3 is given with its conserved first and last residue. Each record gives: D gene, CDR3 length, clone size, V gene, J gene, CDR3 protein, CDR3 DNA. D genes are given only for firm matches. Clone size is shown for a subset of rows, as once, few, many or a class of expanded clone.

TRBD1	17	-	TRBV20-1	TRBJ2-2	CSASHTGGAGNTGELFF	TGCAGTGCTAGCCATACAGGGGGCGCGGGGAACACCGGGGAGCTGTTTTTT
-	15	-	TRBV6-5	TRBJ2-1	CASSRDLSSYNEQFF	TGTGCCAGCAGTCGGGACTTAAGCTCCTACAATGAGCAGTTCTTC
TRBD2	18	-	TRBV12-3/TRBV12-4	TRBJ2-3	CASSLARGLGESTDTQYF	TGTGCCAGCAGTTTAGCCCGGGGACTAGGGGAAAGTACAGATACGCAGTATTTT
-	14	few	TRBV20-1	TRBJ1-6	CSATGSSYNSPLHF	TGCAGTGCTACCGGTAGCTCCTATAATTCACCCCTCCACTTT
-	12	few	TRBV6-1	TRBJ1-2	CASSEEMNGYTF	TGTGCCAGCAGTGAAGAGATGAATGGCTACACCTTC
-	12	-	TRBV20-1	TRBJ1-1	CSVRSGNTEAFF	TGCAGTGTCAGGTCTGGGAACACTGAAGCTTTCTTT
-	15	-	TRBV12-3/TRBV12-4	TRBJ1-2	CASSDQGGISKGYTF	TGTGCCAGCAGTGATCAGGGAGGGATTTCTAAGGGCTACACCTTC
-	14	few	TRBV24-1	TRBJ2-2	CATAGQSNTGELFF	TGTGCCACCGCGGGACAGTCGAACACCGGGGAGCTGTTTTTT
-	13	few	TRBV5-1	TRBJ1-1	CASSLRSAGKAFF	TGCGCCAGCAGCTTGAGGTCAGCAGGGAAGGCTTTCTTT
-	15	once	TRBV2	TRBJ2-2	CASSEAAKSIGELFF	TGTGCCAGCAGTGAAGCGGCGAAGTCAATCGGGGAGCTGTTTTTT
TRBD1	14	-	TRBV7-9	TRBJ1-2	CASSLKTGELGYTF	TGTGCCAGCAGCTTAAAGACAGGGGAGCTTGGCTACACCTTC
TRBD2	12	few	TRBV7-8	TRBJ2-7	CASSWEGYEQYF	TGTGCCAGCAGCTGGGAGGGCTACGAGCAGTACTTC
-	15	few	TRBV6-5	TRBJ1-4	CASSPEQGLSEKLFF	TGTGCCAGCAGCCCCGAACAGGGATTGAGTGAAAAACTGTTTTTT
TRBD1	14	-	TRBV5-6	TRBJ2-1	CASSLRTGYNEQFF	TGTGCCAGCAGCTTGAGGACAGGGTACAATGAGCAGTTCTTC
-	14	-	TRBV20-1	TRBJ1-1	CSATPGHLNTEAFF	TGCAGTGCCACACCGGGACACCTGAACACTGAAGCTTTCTTT
TRBD2	15	-	TRBV9	TRBJ2-1	CASSLTSGAYNEQFF	TGTGCCAGCAGCTTGACTAGCGGGGCTTACAATGAGCAGTTCTTC
-	14	-	TRBV5-1	TRBJ1-5	CASSLPDSNQPQHF	TGCGCCAGCAGCTTGCCGGATAGCAATCAGCCCCAGCATTTT
-	12	-	TRBV7-3	TRBJ2-6	CASSRGANVLTF	TGTGCCAGCAGCCGTGGGGCCAACGTCCTGACTTTC
TRBD1	15	few	TRBV12-3/TRBV12-4	TRBJ2-5	CASRRDRAFQETQYF	TGTGCCAGCAGACGGGACAGGGCTTTCCAAGAGACCCAGTACTTC
TRBD1	16	once	TRBV11-2	TRBJ2-1	CASSFVSGQGYNEQFF	TGTGCCAGCAGCTTTGTCTCCGGACAGGGGTACAATGAGCAGTTCTTC
TRBD1	15	many	TRBV9	TRBJ1-6	CASSPRTGLNSPLHF	TGTGCCAGCAGCCCCCGGACAGGGTTGAATTCACCCCTCCACTTT
TRBD1	16	-	TRBV5-1	TRBJ1-1	CASSSRQGAWNTEAFF	TGCGCCAGCAGCTCGAGACAGGGGGCCTGGAACACTGAAGCTTTCTTT
TRBD1	15	-	TRBV5-1	TRBJ2-7	CASSLPGQGVYEQYF	TGCGCCAGCAGCTTGCCAGGACAGGGGGTCTACGAGCAGTACTTC
-	16	-	TRBV30	TRBJ2-5	CAWSVLDTLSQETQYF	TGTGCCTGGAGTGTACTGGACACCCTATCCCAAGAGACCCAGTACTTC
-	17	-	TRBV7-9	TRBJ2-7	CASSFFFAGPGAHEQYF	TGTGCCAGCAGCTTCTTTTTTGCGGGACCGGGCGCCCACGAGCAGTACTTC
TRBD2	16	-	TRBV7-9	TRBJ2-1	CASSLATSLGYNEQFF	TGTGCCAGCAGCTTAGCGACTAGCCTCGGCTACAATGAGCAGTTCTTC
-	14	-	TRBV7-3	TRBJ2-2	CASSLGAVSGELFF	TGTGCCAGCAGCTTAGGAGCTGTTTCCGGGGAGCTGTTTTTT
-	13	few	TRBV7-2	TRBJ2-5	CASSSGFQETQYF	TGTGCCAGCAGCTCCGGGTTCCAAGAGACCCAGTACTTC
-	11	few	TRBV25-1	TRBJ2-2	CATQGSGELFF	TGTGCCACCCAGGGGTCCGGGGAGCTGTTTTTT
-	13	-	TRBV5-1	TRBJ1-1	CASSLIQEAEAFF	TGCGCCAGCAGCCTGATTCAGGAGGCTGAAGCTTTCTTT
-	14	few	TRBV20-1	TRBJ2-1	CSATDRSGGNEQFF	TGCAGTGCTACAGACAGGTCGGGAGGCAATGAGCAGTTCTTC
-	15	-	TRBV6-5	TRBJ2-7	CASSYSGTSTYEQYF	TGTGCCAGCAGTTACTCTGGGACGAGTACCTACGAGCAGTACTTC
-	13	-	TRBV11-2	TRBJ1-1	CASSLVPGTEAFF	TGTGCCAGCAGCTTAGTGCCCGGCACTGAAGCTTTCTTT
-	14	medium-sized	TRBV7-8	TRBJ2-7	CASSLVDSAYEQYF	TGTGCCAGCAGCTTGGTGGATTCCGCCTACGAGCAGTACTTC
-	11	-	TRBV12-3/TRBV12-4	TRBJ2-7	CASSITYEQYF	TGTGCCAGCAGTATAACTTACGAGCAGTACTTC
-	13	many	TRBV29-1	TRBJ1-1	CSVSFRGGTEAFF	TGCAGCGTCTCTTTCAGGGGCGGGACTGAAGCTTTCTTT
TRBD2	14	many	TRBV5-1	TRBJ2-3	CASSFGGSTDTQYF	TGCGCCAGCAGCTTCGGGGGGAGCACAGATACGCAGTATTTT
-	14	-	TRBV29-1	TRBJ2-2	CSVERDTNTGELFF	TGCAGCGTTGAACGGGACACGAACACCGGGGAGCTGTTTTTT
TRBD2	16	many	TRBV29-1	TRBJ2-7	CSVEEARGISSYEQYF	TGCAGCGTTGAAGAGGCGCGGGGGATTAGCTCCTACGAGCAGTACTTC
-	15	-	TRBV5-1	TRBJ2-3	CASSPPLGEGDTQYF	TGCGCCAGCAGCCCGCCCTTGGGGGAAGGTGATACGCAGTATTTT
-	14	-	TRBV11-2	TRBJ2-1	CASSFERGYNEQFF	TGTGCCAGCAGCTTCGAACGGGGGTACAATGAGCAGTTCTTC
TRBD2	16	once	TRBV20-1	TRBJ2-7	CSARGASGSKGYEQYF	TGCAGTGCTAGAGGCGCTAGCGGGAGTAAGGGCTACGAGCAGTACTTC
-	15	-	TRBV19	TRBJ2-7	CASSIDRQYSYEQYF	TGTGCCAGTAGTATAGATCGCCAGTACTCCTACGAGCAGTACTTC
TRBD2	14	-	TRBV5-1	TRBJ2-1	CASSSGLAYGEQFF	TGCGCCAGCAGCTCGGGACTAGCTTACGGTGAGCAGTTCTTC
-	16	-	TRBV19	TRBJ2-3	CASSIDGPKSTDTQYF	TGTGCCAGTAGTATAGATGGACCAAAGAGCACAGATACGCAGTATTTT
TRBD1	14	-	TRBV11-2	TRBJ2-7	CATSTTGAAYEQYF	TGTGCCACTTCGACGACAGGGGCAGCCTACGAGCAGTACTTC
TRBD2	16	-	TRBV7-9	TRBJ2-3	CASSRGLAGHTDTQYF	TGTGCCAGCAGCCGTGGACTAGCGGGACACACAGATACGCAGTATTTT
TRBD1	15	-	TRBV7-8	TRBJ1-3	CASSFLTGGGNTIYF	TGTGCCAGCAGCTTCCTGACAGGGGGGGGAAACACCATATATTTT
TRBD1	14	few	TRBV3-1	TRBJ2-7	CASSQDRGSYEQYF	TGTGCCAGCAGTCAAGACAGGGGGAGCTACGAGCAGTACTTC
-	16	-	TRBV7-8	TRBJ1-1	CASSYAGAGKYTEAFF	TGTGCCAGCAGCTACGCAGGGGCTGGAAAGTACACTGAAGCTTTCTTT
TRBD2	17	-	TRBV4-2	TRBJ2-2	CASSQGLAGGNTGELFF	TGTGCCAGCAGCCAAGGATTAGCGGGAGGCAACACCGGGGAGCTGTTTTTT
TRBD2	15	-	TRBV7-2	TRBJ2-7	CASSLPLGGVQKQYF	TGTGCCAGCAGCTTACCCCTCGGGGGGGTGCAAAAGCAGTACTTC
-	12	-	TRBV11-2	TRBJ1-6	CASSHTSSPLHF	TGTGCCAGCAGCCATACAAGCTCACCCCTCCACTTT
-	12	-	TRBV20-1	TRBJ2-7	CSARVGGHEQYF	TGCAGTGCTAGAGTCGGTGGGCACGAGCAGTACTTC
-	15	few	TRBV7-2	TRBJ2-5	CASSYTTGLGETQYF	TGTGCCAGCAGCTATACTACAGGGCTCGGAGAGACCCAGTACTTC